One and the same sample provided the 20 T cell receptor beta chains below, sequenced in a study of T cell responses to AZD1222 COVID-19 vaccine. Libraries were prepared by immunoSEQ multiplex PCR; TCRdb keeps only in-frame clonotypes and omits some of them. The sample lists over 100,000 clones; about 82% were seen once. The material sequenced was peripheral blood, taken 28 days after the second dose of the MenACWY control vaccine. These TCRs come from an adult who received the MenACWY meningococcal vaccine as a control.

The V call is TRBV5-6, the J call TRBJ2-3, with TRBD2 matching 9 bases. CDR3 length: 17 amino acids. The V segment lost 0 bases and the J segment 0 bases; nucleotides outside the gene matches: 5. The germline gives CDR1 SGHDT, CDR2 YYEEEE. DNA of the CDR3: TGTGCCAGCAGCTTGGGGTCTAGCGGGGCCAGCACAGATACGCAGTATTTT. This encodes CASSLGSSGASTDTQYF.

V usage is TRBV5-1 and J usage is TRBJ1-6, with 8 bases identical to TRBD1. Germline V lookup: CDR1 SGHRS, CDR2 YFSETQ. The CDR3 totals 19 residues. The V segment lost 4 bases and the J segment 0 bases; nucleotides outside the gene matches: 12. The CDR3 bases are TGCGCCAGCAGCCCCACATGGACAGGGATGAGCTCCTATAATTCACCCCTCCACTTT. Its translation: CASSPTWTGMSSYNSPLHF.

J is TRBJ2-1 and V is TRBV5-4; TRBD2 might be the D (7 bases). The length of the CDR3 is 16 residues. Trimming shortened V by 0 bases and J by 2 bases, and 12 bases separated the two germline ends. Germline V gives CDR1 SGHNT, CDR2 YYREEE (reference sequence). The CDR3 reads CASSLEGGRAYNEQFF. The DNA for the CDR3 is TGTGCCAGCAGCTTGGAAGGGGGGAGGGCCTACAATGAGCAGTTCTTC.

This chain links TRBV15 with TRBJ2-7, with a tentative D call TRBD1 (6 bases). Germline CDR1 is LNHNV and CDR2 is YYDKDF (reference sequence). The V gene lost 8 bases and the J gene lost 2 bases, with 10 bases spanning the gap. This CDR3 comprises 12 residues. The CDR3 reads CATHQGPYEQYV. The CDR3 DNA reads TGTGCCACCCATCAGGGGCCCTACGAGCAGTACGTC.

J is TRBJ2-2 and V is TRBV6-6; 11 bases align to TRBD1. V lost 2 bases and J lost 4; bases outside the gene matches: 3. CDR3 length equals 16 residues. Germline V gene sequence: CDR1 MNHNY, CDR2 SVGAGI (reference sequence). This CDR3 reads CASSYGQGASTGELFF. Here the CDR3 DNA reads TGTGCCAGCAGTTACGGACAGGGGGCTAGCACCGGGGAGCTGTTTTTT.

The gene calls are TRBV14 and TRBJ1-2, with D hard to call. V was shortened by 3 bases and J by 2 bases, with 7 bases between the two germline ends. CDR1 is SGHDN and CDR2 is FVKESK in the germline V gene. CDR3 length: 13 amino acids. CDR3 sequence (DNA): TGTGCCAGCAGCCACGGATACAACTATGGCTACACCTTC. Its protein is CASSHGYNYGYTF.

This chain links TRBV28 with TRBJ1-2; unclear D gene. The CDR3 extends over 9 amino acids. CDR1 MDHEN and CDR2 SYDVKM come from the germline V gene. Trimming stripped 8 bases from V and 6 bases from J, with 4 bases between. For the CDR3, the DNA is TGTGCCAGCGGAAATGGCTACACCTTC. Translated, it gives CASGNGYTF.

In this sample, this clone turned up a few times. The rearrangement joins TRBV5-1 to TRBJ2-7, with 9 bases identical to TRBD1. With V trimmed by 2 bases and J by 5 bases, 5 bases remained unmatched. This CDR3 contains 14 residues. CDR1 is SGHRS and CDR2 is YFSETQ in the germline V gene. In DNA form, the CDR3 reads TGCGCCAGCAGCTTACAGGGGGCGTATAACGAGCAGTACGTC. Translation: CASSLQGAYNEQYV.

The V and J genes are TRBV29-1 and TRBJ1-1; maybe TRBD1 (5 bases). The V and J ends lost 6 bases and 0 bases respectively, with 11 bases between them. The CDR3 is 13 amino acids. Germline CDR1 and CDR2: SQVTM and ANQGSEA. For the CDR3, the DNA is TGCAGCGTCTCAGGGAGCATGAACACTGAAGCTTTCTTT. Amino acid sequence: CSVSGSMNTEAFF.

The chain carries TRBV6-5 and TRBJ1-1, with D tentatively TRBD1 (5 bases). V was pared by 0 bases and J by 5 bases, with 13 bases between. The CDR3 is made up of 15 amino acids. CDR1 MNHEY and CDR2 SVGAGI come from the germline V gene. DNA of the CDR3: TGTGCCAGCAGTTACTCTTGGCAGGGCCCAACTGAAGCTTTCTTT. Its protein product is CASSYSWQGPTEAFF.

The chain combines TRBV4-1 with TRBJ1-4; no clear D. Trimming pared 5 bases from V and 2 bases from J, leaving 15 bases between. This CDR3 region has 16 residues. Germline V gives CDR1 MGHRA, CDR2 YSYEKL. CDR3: CASSAREAETNEKLFF. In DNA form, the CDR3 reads TGCGCCAGCAGCGCTCGCGAGGCCGAGACTAATGAAAAACTGTTTTTT.

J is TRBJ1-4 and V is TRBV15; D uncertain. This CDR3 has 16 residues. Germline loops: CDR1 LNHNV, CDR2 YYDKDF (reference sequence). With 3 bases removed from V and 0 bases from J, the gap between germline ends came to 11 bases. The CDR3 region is CATSSQTYATNEKLFF. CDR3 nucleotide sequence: TGTGCCACCAGCAGCCAGACCTATGCAACTAATGAAAAACTGTTTTTT.

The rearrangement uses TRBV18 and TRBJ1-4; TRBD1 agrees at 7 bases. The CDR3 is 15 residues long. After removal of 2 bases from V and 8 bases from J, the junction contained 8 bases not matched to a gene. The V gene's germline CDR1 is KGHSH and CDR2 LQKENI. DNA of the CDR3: TGTGCCAGCTCACCATATTCCAGGGGGGGCGAAAAACTGTTTTTT. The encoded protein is CASSPYSRGGEKLFF.

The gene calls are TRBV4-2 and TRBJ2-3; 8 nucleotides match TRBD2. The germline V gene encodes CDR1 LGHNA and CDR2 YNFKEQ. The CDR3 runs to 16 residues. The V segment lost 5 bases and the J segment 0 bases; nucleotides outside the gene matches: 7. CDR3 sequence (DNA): TGTGCCAGCAGCACTTTAGCGGGGTACAGCACAGATACGCAGTATTTT. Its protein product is CASSTLAGYSTDTQYF.

CDR3 amino acids: CASSSYGGYEQFF. Here the CDR3 DNA reads TGCGCCAGCAGCTCATACGGCGGGTATGAGCAGTTCTTC. The V gene is TRBV4-1, the J gene TRBJ2-1, with TRBD2 as a possible D gene (5 bases). Trimming cost V 5 bases and J 8 bases, with 13 bases left between them. The CDR3 runs to 13 residues. CDR1 and CDR2 from the germline V gene are MGHRA and YSYEKL.

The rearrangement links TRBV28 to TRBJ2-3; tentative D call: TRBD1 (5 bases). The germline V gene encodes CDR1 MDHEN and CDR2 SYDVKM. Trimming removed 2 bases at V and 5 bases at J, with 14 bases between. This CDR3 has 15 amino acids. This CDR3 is CASSLARAQGDTQYF. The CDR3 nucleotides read TGTGCCAGCAGTTTAGCCCGGGCCCAGGGAGATACGCAGTATTTT.

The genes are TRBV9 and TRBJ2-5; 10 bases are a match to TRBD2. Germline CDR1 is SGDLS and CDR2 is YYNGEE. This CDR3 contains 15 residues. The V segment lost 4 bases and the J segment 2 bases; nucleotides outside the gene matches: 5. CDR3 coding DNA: TGTGCCAGCAGCCCAGCGGGAGGGCAACAAGAGACCCAGTACTTC. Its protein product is CASSPAGGQQETQYF.

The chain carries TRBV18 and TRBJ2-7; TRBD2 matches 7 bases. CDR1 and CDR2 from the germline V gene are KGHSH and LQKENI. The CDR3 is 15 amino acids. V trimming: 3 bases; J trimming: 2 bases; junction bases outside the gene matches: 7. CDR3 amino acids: CASSPTLGGAYEQYV. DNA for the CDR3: TGTGCCAGCTCACCGACTTTGGGAGGGGCCTACGAGCAGTACGTC.

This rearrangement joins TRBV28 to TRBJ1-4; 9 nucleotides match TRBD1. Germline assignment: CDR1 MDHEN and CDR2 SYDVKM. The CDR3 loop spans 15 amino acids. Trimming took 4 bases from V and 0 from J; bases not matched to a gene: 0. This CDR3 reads CASSWTGATNEKLFF. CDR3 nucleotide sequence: TGTGCCAGCAGTTGGACAGGGGCAACTAATGAAAAACTGTTTTTT.

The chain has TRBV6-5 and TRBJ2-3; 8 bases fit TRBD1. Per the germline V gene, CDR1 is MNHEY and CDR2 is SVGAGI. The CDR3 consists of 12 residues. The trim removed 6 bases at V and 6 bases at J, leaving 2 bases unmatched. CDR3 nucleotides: TGTGCCAGCAGCAGGGGGCAGGATACGCAGTATTTT. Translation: CASSRGQDTQYF.